The rows below give T cell receptor beta chains drawn from one sample of a study of a mutant IDH1 vaccine in newly diagnosed glioma. Assay: immunoSEQ multiplex PCR; the TCRdb copy retains only in-frame clones and omits some. The sample includes 60,000 to 85,000 clones, approximately 85% seen only once; the top ten take more than 6.5%. The sample in question was PBMCs, obtained from a glioma patient treated with radiotherapy, temozolomide or both. These receptors were taken from a man aged 50 to 59 with glioma. Each CDR3 is given with its conserved first and last residue. The order of the fields is clone size, J gene, D gene, V gene, CDR3 protein, CDR3 DNA. D genes are given only for firm matches. A row's size may be missing; if present it is once, few, many or a size class.

>NA|TRBJ1-1|TRBD1|TRBV10-3
CAIAGGKIIQNTEAFF
TGTGCCATCGCAGGGGGGAAGATTATTCAGAACACTGAAGCTTTCTTT
>NA|TRBJ2-3|TRBD1|TRBV4-3
CASSQDSGIQGAPTDTQYF
TGCGCCAGCAGCCAAGATTCAGGGATTCAGGGGGCGCCCACAGATACGCAGTATTTT
>NA|TRBJ2-6|TRBD1|TRBV5-4
CASSPRTGGKSSGANVLTF
TGTGCCAGCAGCCCTCGGACAGGGGGGAAGAGCTCTGGGGCCAACGTCCTGACTTTC
>NA|TRBJ1-4|TRBD1|TRBV28
CASRGRGYEKLFF
TGTGCCAGCAGAGGCAGGGGGTATGAAAAACTGTTTTTT
>NA|TRBJ2-2|NA|TRBV29-1
CSAKWGTGELFF
TGCAGCGCAAAGTGGGGAACCGGGGAGCTGTTTTTT
>NA|TRBJ1-3|TRBD1|TRBV7-2
CASSPRQGPGNTIYF
TGTGCCAGCAGCCCCCGACAGGGGCCAGGAAACACCATATATTTT
>NA|TRBJ2-1|NA|TRBV2
CASSFEGEQFF
TGTGCCAGCAGTTTCGAAGGTGAGCAGTTCTTC
>NA|TRBJ2-7|TRBD2|TRBV4-2
CASSRFLAGSGYEQYF
TGTGCCAGCAGCCGCTTTCTAGCGGGCTCAGGGTACGAGCAGTACTTC
>once|TRBJ2-2|NA|TRBV5-4
CASTPFGPINTGELFF
TGTGCCAGCACCCCCTTCGGGCCCATCAACACCGGGGAGCTGTTTTTT
>NA|TRBJ2-7|NA|TRBV30
CATRRAGYEQYF
TGTGCCACCCGTCGCGCAGGCTACGAGCAGTACTTC
>few|TRBJ1-2|NA|TRBV6-5
CASSYSRGNGYTF
TGTGCCAGCAGTTACTCGAGGGGGAATGGCTACACCTTC
>NA|TRBJ1-4|TRBD1|TRBV27
CASSWTGTNEKLFF
TGTGCCAGCAGTTGGACAGGGACTAATGAAAAACTGTTTTTT
>NA|TRBJ2-1|TRBD1|TRBV10-3
CAISESRGQPLNEQFF
TGTGCCATCAGTGAGTCGAGGGGACAGCCTCTCAATGAGCAGTTCTTC
>few|TRBJ1-1|NA|TRBV4-3
CASSQDHGLNTEAFF
TGCGCCAGCAGCCAAGATCACGGCTTAAACACTGAAGCTTTCTTT
>NA|TRBJ2-3|NA|TRBV27
CASSGYRSTDTQYF
TGTGCCAGCAGCGGATATCGTAGCACAGATACGCAGTATTTT
>NA|TRBJ1-1|NA|TRBV30
CAWSRGSMNTEAFF
TGTGCCTGGAGTAGGGGCTCGATGAACACTGAAGCTTTCTTT
>NA|TRBJ1-3|TRBD1|TRBV7-9
CASSFQGAGGNTIYF
TGTGCCAGCAGCTTTCAGGGGGCCGGAGGAAACACCATATATTTT
>once|TRBJ2-4|NA|TRBV19
CASSSARLAKNIQYF
TGTGCCAGTAGTTCGGCCCGACTAGCCAAAAACATTCAGTACTTC
>once|TRBJ2-7|NA|TRBV30
CAWSVVSEQYF
TGTGCCTGGAGTGTAGTCTCCGAGCAGTACTTC
>once|TRBJ1-5|NA|TRBV10-3
CAISETAGGNQPQHF
TGTGCCATCAGTGAGACAGCAGGGGGCAATCAGCCCCAGCATTTT
>NA|TRBJ2-7|TRBD1|TRBV6-5
CASSLDRDNYEQYF
TGTGCCAGCAGTTTAGACAGGGATAACTACGAGCAGTACTTC
>NA|TRBJ1-5|NA|TRBV7-8
CASSWAGQGGNQPQHF
TGTGCCAGCAGCTGGGCGGGGCAGGGTGGGAATCAGCCCCAGCATTTT
>NA|TRBJ1-1|TRBD1|TRBV6-5
CASSYDREHTEAFF
TGTGCCAGCAGTTACGACAGGGAGCACACTGAAGCTTTCTTT
>NA|TRBJ1-2|TRBD1|TRBV5-6
CASSSDRRDGYTF
TGTGCCAGCAGCTCGGACAGGAGAGATGGCTACACCTTC
>NA|TRBJ2-3|TRBD2|TRBV6-1
CASSPTSGGRDTQYF
TGTGCCAGCAGTCCGACTAGCGGGGGGCGGGATACGCAGTATTTT
>NA|TRBJ2-3|TRBD1|TRBV25-1
CASSLGTGSTDTQYF
TGTGCCAGCAGTTTGGGGACAGGGAGCACAGATACGCAGTATTTT
>NA|TRBJ1-4|NA|TRBV15
CATSNFAGLFFF
TGTGCCACCAGCAATTTCGCCGGTCTATTCTTTTTT
>NA|TRBJ1-1|NA|TRBV30
CAWRLLLNIEAFF
TGTGCCTGGAGACTATTATTGAACATTGAAGCCTTCTTT
>NA|TRBJ2-7|NA|TRBV10-3
CATSDLSSYEQYF
TGTGCCACCTCCGACTTGAGCTCCTACGAGCAGTACTTC
>few|TRBJ2-2|NA|TRBV4-3
CASSQGTENTGELFF
TGCGCCAGCAGCCAAGGGACAGAGAACACCGGGGAGCTGTTTTTT
>once|TRBJ1-5|NA|TRBV7-2
CASSLRAGNQPQHF
TGTGCCAGCAGCCTAAGGGCTGGCAATCAGCCCCAGCATTTT
>NA|TRBJ2-7|NA|TRBV5-1
CASSLELRDEQYF
TGCGCCAGCAGCTTGGAGCTTCGCGACGAGCAGTACTTC
>NA|TRBJ1-3|TRBD1|TRBV19
CASGDRDPSGNTIYF
TGTGCCAGTGGGGACAGGGACCCTTCTGGAAACACCATATATTTT
>NA|TRBJ2-5|NA|TRBV7-9
CASSPGVETQYF
TGTGCCAGCAGTCCAGGGGTAGAGACCCAGTACTTC
>NA|TRBJ1-2|NA|TRBV4-2
CASSQSPGAGGYGYTF
TGTGCCAGCAGCCAAAGCCCGGGGGCGGGAGGCTATGGCTACACCTTC
>NA|TRBJ2-7|NA|TRBV5-8
CASSLGQGLTYEQYF
TGTGCCAGCAGCTTGGGTCAAGGACTTACCTACGAGCAGTACTTC
>NA|TRBJ2-1|TRBD2|TRBV6-1
CASGAFSGAYNEQFF
TGTGCCAGCGGTGCGTTTAGCGGGGCCTACAATGAGCAGTTCTTC
>NA|TRBJ1-2|NA|TRBV6-5
CASSRGQLQYGYTF
TGTGCCAGCAGCCGGGGACAACTCCAATATGGCTACACCTTC
>NA|TRBJ2-5|NA|TRBV10-3
CAISDPPGLASQETQYF
TGTGCCATCAGTGACCCTCCGGGCCTAGCGTCCCAAGAGACCCAGTACTTC
>NA|TRBJ1-5|NA|TRBV25-1
CASSDTGTRFDQPQHF
TGTGCCAGCAGTGATACCGGGACCCGGTTCGATCAGCCCCAGCATTTT
>NA|TRBJ2-5|TRBD1|TRBV7-9
CASSPIWDRTQETQYF
TGTGCCAGCAGCCCCATTTGGGACAGGACACAAGAGACCCAGTACTTC
>NA|TRBJ1-5|NA|TRBV5-1
CASSLDGFSNQPQHF
TGCGCCAGCAGCTTGGACGGATTTAGCAATCAGCCCCAGCATTTT
>NA|TRBJ1-5|NA|TRBV19
CASSMVGQPQHF
TGTGCCAGTAGTATGGTTGGTCAGCCCCAGCATTTT
>NA|TRBJ1-5|TRBD1|TRBV9
CASSGGQNNQPQHF
TGTGCCAGCAGCGGGGGACAGAACAATCAGCCCCAGCATTTT
>NA|TRBJ2-7|NA|TRBV5-4
CASSPPSGGNHEQYF
TGTGCCAGCAGCCCCCCGAGTGGAGGGAACCACGAGCAGTACTTC
>NA|TRBJ2-5|TRBD2|TRBV6-1
CASSEGTGGRETQYF
TGTGCCAGCAGTGAAGGGACGGGGGGGCGGGAGACCCAGTACTTC
>few|TRBJ1-2|NA|TRBV27
CASSLRQSTLNYGYTF
TGTGCCAGCAGTTTACGCCAGAGCACCTTAAACTATGGCTACACCTTC
>NA|TRBJ1-5|NA|TRBV6-1
CASMGVRQPQHF
TGTGCCAGTATGGGGGTAAGGCAGCCCCAGCATTTT
>NA|TRBJ2-3|TRBD2|TRBV2
CASSRLAGGTDTQYF
TGTGCCAGCAGTAGACTAGCGGGGGGAACAGATACGCAGTATTTT
>NA|TRBJ2-7|TRBD2|TRBV5-1
CASSAAGTSVSYEQYF
TGCGCCAGCAGCGCTGCCGGGACTAGCGTCTCCTACGAGCAGTACTTC
>NA|TRBJ1-5|NA|TRBV6-6
CASTYRGSQPQHF
TGTGCCAGCACCTATCGAGGAAGTCAGCCCCAGCATTTT